The 12 T cell receptor beta chains presented below share a single source sample, sequenced in a study of cytomegalovirus exposure and HLA in healthy donors. The PCR made use of 60 Vbeta and 13 Jbeta primers. Sequenced by immunoSEQ multiplex PCR; TCRdb stores in-frame clones only, minus some. The data hold some 150,000 clones, with about 85% observed a single time. Sequenced: PBMCs. The receptor set was obtained from a man aged 25-45 years in good health and CMV-seropositive.

Worth noting for this clone: Other DNA sequences in the same sample also yield this CDR3. This chain uses TRBV6-5 with TRBJ2-5; 9 nucleotides align to TRBD1. The CDR3 is 14 residues long. V lost 5 bases and J lost 4; bases outside the gene matches: 5. Germline CDR1 and CDR2: MNHEY and SVGAGI. In DNA form, the CDR3 reads TGTGCCAGCAGTCGAGGGACAGGGCGAGAGACCCAGTACTTC. Its protein is CASSRGTGRETQYF.

V usage is TRBV6-5 and J usage is TRBJ2-7; D ambiguous. The CDR3 extends over 15 amino acids. Germline lookup yields CDR1 MNHEY and CDR2 SVGAGI. The V and J ends lost 11 bases and 1 base respectively, with 21 bases between them. CDR3 DNA sequence: TGTGCCTGCCCCTCTCCCCCCCCGGAGTCCTACGAGCAGTACTTC. This codes for CACPSPPPESYEQYF.

The V and J genes are TRBV29-1 and TRBJ2-7, with TRBD2 identical over 12 bases. The CDR3 loop spans 14 amino acids. CDR1 SQVTM and CDR2 ANQGSEA come from the germline V gene. V dropped 5 bases and J dropped 3; count of bases not matched to a gene: 5. CDR3 coding DNA: TGCAGCGTTACCGGACTAGCGGGAAACTACGAGCAGTACTTC. Translating it yields CSVTGLAGNYEQYF.

The chain has TRBV7-9 and TRBJ2-1, with a possible D match to TRBD1 (5 bases). Germline V gene lookup returns CDR1 SEHNR and CDR2 FQNEAQ (reference sequence). Trimming shortened V by 0 bases and J by 5 bases, and 8 bases separated the two germline ends. This CDR3 has 14 residues. The CDR3 sequence is CASSLADRHNEQFF. CDR3 nucleotide sequence: TGTGCCAGCAGCTTAGCTGACAGACACAATGAGCAGTTCTTC.

The count of this clone is one. The chain is built from TRBV5-1 and TRBJ2-3, with 7 bases fitting TRBD2. Germline CDR1 is SGHRS and CDR2 is YFSETQ. The CDR3 runs 15 residues. V shed 0 bases, J shed 1 base, and the junction held 2 bases outside the gene matches. CDR3 bases: TGCGCCAGCAGCTTGGAGCGGGGCCGCACAGATACGCAGTATTTT. Its protein product is CASSLERGRTDTQYF. Drawing the rest from reference TRBV5-1 and TRBJ2-3, the complete variable domain is KAGVTQTPRYLIKTRGQQVTLSCSPISGHRSVSWYQQTPGQGLQFLFEYFSETQRNKGNFPGRFSGRQFSNSRSEMNVSTLELGDSALYLCASSLERGRTDTQYFGPGTRLTVL.

CDR3 nucleotide sequence: TGTGCCAGCAGCGCCCGCGGTGCAACTAATGAAAAACTGTTTTTT. Translated: CASSARGATNEKLFF. This rearrangement joins TRBV9 to TRBJ1-4; D is ambiguous. Trimming removed 3 bases from V and 0 bases from J, with 9 bases in between. The CDR3 is made up of 15 amino acids. Germline lookup yields CDR1 SGDLS and CDR2 YYNGEE.

The chain combines TRBV6-5 with TRBJ2-5; 11 nucleotides line up with TRBD2. The J call is doubtful: the DNA matches TRBJ2-7 better. The CDR3 is made up of 14 amino acids. The V gene's germline CDR1 is MNHEY and CDR2 SVGAGI. The CDR3 DNA reads as TGTGCCAGCAGTCGGACTAGCGGGCCCTACGAGCAGTACTTC. Translating gives CASSRTSGPYEQYF.

The chain couples TRBV15 to TRBJ1-5; TRBD1 agrees at 9 bases. Germline values: CDR1 LNHNV, CDR2 YYDKDF (reference sequence). V shed 0 bases, J shed 6 bases, and the junction held 12 bases outside the gene matches. The CDR3 runs to 18 residues. This CDR3 reads CATSRDPGLDRGGQPQHF. In nucleotides, the CDR3 is TGTGCCACCAGCAGAGATCCCGGTCTGGACAGGGGTGGTCAGCCCCAGCATTTT.

The chain couples TRBV11-2 to TRBJ1-1; D is uncertain. Germline V gives CDR1 SGHAT, CDR2 FQNNGV. Trimming pared 5 bases from V and 2 bases from J, leaving 15 bases between. The CDR3 has 15 amino acids. The CDR3 nucleotides read TGTGCCAGCAGCCCCCCCCGGAACAGAAACACTGAAGCTTTCTTT. Translating gives CASSPPRNRNTEAFF.

J is TRBJ2-5 and V is TRBV9; maybe TRBD2 (6 bases). CDR3 length: 15 amino acids. From germline, CDR1 is SGDLS and CDR2 YYNGEE. V was clipped by 3 bases and J by 4 bases, with 16 bases between them. In DNA, the CDR3 is TGTGCCAGCAGCGAGGACCCTAGCGCTTCAGAGACCCAGTACTTC. Translation gives CASSEDPSASETQYF. The full variable domain, completed using reference TRBV9 and TRBJ2-5, is DSGVTQTPKHLITATGQRVTLRCSPRSGDLSVYWYQQSLDQGLQFLIQYYNGEERAKGNILERFSAQQFPDLHSELNLSSLELGDSALYFCASSEDPSASETQYFGPGTRLLVL.

The V and J genes are TRBV7-8 and TRBJ2-1, with 13 bases aligning to TRBD2. Trimming removed 5 bases from V and 9 bases from J; junction bases left unmatched: 10. This CDR3 region has 16 residues. CDR1 SGHVS and CDR2 FQNEAQ come from the germline V gene. DNA of the CDR3: TGTGCCAGCAGCCCCACTAGCGGGGGGGCCGTTGGTGAGCAGTTCTTC. It codes for CASSPTSGGAVGEQFF.

V usage is TRBV9 and J usage is TRBJ1-3; D is ambiguous. V was pared by 4 bases and J by 0 bases, with 5 bases between. The germline V gene has CDR1 SGDLS and CDR2 YYNGEE. This CDR3 has 13 residues. CDR3 in amino acids: CASSPSSGNTIYF. The DNA for the CDR3 is TGTGCCAGCAGCCCTAGCTCTGGAAACACCATATATTTT.